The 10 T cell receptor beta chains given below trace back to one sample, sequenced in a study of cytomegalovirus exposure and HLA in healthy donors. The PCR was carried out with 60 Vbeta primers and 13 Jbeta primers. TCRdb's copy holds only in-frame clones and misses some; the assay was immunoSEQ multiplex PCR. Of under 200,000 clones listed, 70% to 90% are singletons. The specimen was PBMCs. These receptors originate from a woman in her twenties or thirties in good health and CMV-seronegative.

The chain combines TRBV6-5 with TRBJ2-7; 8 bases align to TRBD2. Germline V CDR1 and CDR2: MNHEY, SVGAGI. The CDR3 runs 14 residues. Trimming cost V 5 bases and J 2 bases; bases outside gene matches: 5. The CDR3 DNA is TGTGCCAGCAGTCGGCGACTAGCGCCCTACGAGCAGTACTTC. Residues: CASSRRLAPYEQYF.

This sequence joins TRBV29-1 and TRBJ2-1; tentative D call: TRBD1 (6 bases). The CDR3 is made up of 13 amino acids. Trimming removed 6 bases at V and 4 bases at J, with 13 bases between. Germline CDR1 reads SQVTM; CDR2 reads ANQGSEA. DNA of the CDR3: TGCAGCGTAGCCGGGACACCTTACAATGAGCAGTTCTTC. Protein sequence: CSVAGTPYNEQFF.

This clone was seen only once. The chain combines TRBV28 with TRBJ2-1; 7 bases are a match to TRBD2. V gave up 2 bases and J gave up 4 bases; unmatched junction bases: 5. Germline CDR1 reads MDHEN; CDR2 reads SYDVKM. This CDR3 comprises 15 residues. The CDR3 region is CASSLGGRGYNEQFF. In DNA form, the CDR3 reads TGTGCCAGCAGTTTAGGGGGGAGGGGTTACAATGAGCAGTTCTTC.

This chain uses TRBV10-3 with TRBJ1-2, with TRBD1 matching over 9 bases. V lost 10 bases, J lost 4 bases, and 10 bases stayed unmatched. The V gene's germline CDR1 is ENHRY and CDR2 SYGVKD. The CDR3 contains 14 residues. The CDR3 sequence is CATTRDRDIYGYTF. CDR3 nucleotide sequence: TGTGCCACCACCCGGGACAGGGATATCTATGGCTACACCTTC.

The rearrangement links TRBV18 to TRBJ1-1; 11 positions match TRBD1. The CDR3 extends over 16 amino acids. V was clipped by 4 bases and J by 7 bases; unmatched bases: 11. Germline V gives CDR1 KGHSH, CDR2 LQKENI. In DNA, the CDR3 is TGTGCCAGCTCACAGTCTGGACAGGGGGCAGGGGGTGAAGCTTTCTTT. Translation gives CASSQSGQGAGGEAFF. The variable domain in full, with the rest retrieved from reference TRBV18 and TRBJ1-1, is NAGVMQNPRHLVRRRGQEARLRCSPMKGHSHVYWYRQLPEEGLKFMVYLQKENIIDESGMPKERFSAEFPKEGPSILRIQQVVRGDSAAYFCASSQSGQGAGGEAFFGQGTRLTVV.

The CDR3 protein is CASSTTGGWGTGEAFF. The CDR3 nucleotides read TGTGCCAGTAGTACTACAGGGGGCTGGGGCACTGGAGAAGCTTTCTTT. J is TRBJ1-1 and V is TRBV19; TRBD1 matches at 9 bases. This CDR3 comprises 16 residues. V trimming: 4 bases; J trimming: 8 bases; junction bases outside the gene matches: 14. Germline CDR1 is LNHDA and CDR2 is SQIVND (reference sequence).

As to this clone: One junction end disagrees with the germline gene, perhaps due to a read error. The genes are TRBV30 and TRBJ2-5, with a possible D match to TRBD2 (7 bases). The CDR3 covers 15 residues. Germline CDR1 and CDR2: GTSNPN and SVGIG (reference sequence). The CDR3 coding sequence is TGTGCCTGGAGTGTACTTGGGGGGGGGCAAGGGACCCAGTACTTC. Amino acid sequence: CAWSVLGGGQGTQYF. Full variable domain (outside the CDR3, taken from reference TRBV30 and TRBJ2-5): SQTIHQWPATLVQPVGSPLSLECTVEGTSNPNLYWYRQAAGRGLQLLFYSVGIGQISSEVPQNLSASRPQDRQFILSSKKLLLSDSGFYLCAWSVLGGGQGTQYFGPGTRLLVL.

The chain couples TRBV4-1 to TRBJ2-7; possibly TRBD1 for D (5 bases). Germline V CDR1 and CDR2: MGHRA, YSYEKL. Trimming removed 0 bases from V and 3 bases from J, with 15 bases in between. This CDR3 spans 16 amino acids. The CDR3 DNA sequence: TGCGCCAGCAGCCAAGAGGTTGGGGCCCTGAACTACGAGCAGTACTTC. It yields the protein CASSQEVGALNYEQYF.

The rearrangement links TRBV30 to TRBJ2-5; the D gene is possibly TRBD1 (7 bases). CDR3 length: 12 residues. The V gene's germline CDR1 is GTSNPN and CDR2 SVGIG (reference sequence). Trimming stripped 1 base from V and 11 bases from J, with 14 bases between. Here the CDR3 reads CAWSGGRGEQYF. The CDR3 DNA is TGTGCCTGGAGTGGGGGCAGGGGGGAGCAGTACTTC.

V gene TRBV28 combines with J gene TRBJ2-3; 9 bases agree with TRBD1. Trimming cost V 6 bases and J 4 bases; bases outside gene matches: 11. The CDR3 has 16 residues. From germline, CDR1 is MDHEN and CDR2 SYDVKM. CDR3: CASSPGTGKVADTQYF. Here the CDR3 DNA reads TGTGCCAGCAGCCCCGGGACAGGGAAGGTGGCAGATACGCAGTATTTT.